The 29 T cell receptor beta chains in this list originate from one sample, sequenced in a study of PD-1 blockade in classical Hodgkin lymphoma. As for time point: cycle 4 day 1 (C4D1), after more than five weeks of nivolumab. Each patient relapsed following autologous stem cell transplantation, and prior brentuximab vedotin exposure differed. Researchers report purifying CD4+ T cells from thawed PBMCs by magnetic negative selection. TCRdb's table, derived via immunoSEQ multiplex PCR, lists solely in-frame clones and lacks some. The sample records 25,000 to 35,000 clones, roughly 80% being singletons. Sample: CD4+ T cells from blood, taken before the fourth cycle of nivolumab. The receptors were sampled from a human donor with classical Hodgkin lymphoma.

The chain joins TRBV2 to TRBJ2-1, with 8 nucleotides matching TRBD1. The V and J ends lost 5 bases and 13 bases, in that order; junction bases with no gene match: 7. Germline values: CDR1 SNHLY, CDR2 FYNNEI. The CDR3 loop spans 12 amino acids. The DNA for the CDR3 is TGTGCCAGCAGTTACGCCGGGACAGGACAGTTCTTC. It translates to CASSYAGTGQFF.

The rearrangement links TRBV12-5 to TRBJ2-2, with a tentative D call TRBD1 (5 bases). Between the trimmed V and J ends, which lost 5 bases and 2 bases, there was a span of 15 bases. CDR1 and CDR2 from the germline V gene are LGHNT and FRNRAP. The CDR3 loop spans 16 amino acids. The CDR3: CASGHPTVRNTGELFF. CDR3 in DNA: TGTGCTAGTGGTCACCCGACAGTTAGAAACACCGGGGAGCTGTTTTTT.

As regards this clone: Relative to the germline gene, one junction end is altered; a read error may explain this. The V gene is TRBV5-1, the J gene TRBJ2-2; D gene uncertain. Germline CDR1 SGHRS, CDR2 YFSETQ. This CDR3 is built from 12 residues. The CDR3 here is CANSYNTGELFF. The DNA for the CDR3 is TGCGCCAACAGCTATAACACCGGGGAGCTGTTTTTT.

The chain is built from TRBV9 and TRBJ2-7; 10 positions match TRBD2. CDR3 length: 14 amino acids. J was trimmed by 3 bases and V by 1 base; bases with no gene match: 1. CDR1 is SGDLS, CDR2 YYNGEE, per germline. CDR3 protein: CASSVTSGNYEQYF. The DNA of the CDR3 is TGTGCCAGCAGCGTAACTAGCGGGAACTACGAGCAGTACTTC.

Notes on this clone: This CDR3 is missing its conserved last phenylalanine or tryptophan, likely due to a read error. The DNA is omitted, as the CDR3 cannot be located on it reliably, and the CDR3 follows TCRdb's listing. The genes are TRBV6-1 and TRBJ1-6. Germline-derived CDR1 and CDR2 are MNHNS and SASEGT. Counting both end residues, the CDR3 totals 12 amino acids. The CDR3 loop is CASSEAARDRSI.

The J gene is TRBJ1-3, the V gene TRBV30, with TRBD1 as a possible D gene (5 bases). V shed 5 bases and J shed 4 bases, with 12 bases lying between them. Germline CDR1 is GTSNPN and CDR2 is SVGIG (reference sequence). The CDR3 consists of 13 residues. CDR3 amino acids: CAWGKGPGNTIYF. CDR3 nucleotides: TGTGCCTGGGGTAAGGGGCCCGGAAACACCATATATTTT. The full variable domain, in which reference TRBV30 and TRBJ1-3 provide the parts outside the CDR3, is SQTIHQWPATLVQPVGSPLSLECTVEGTSNPNLYWYRQAAGRGLQLLFYSVGIGQISSEVPQNLSASRPQDRQFILSSKKLLLSDSGFYLCAWGKGPGNTIYFGEGSWLTVV.

The sample holds a few counts of this clone. The V call is TRBV7-9, the J call TRBJ1-6, with D possibly matching TRBD1 (6 bases). CDR1 and CDR2 (germline): SEHNR, FQNEAQ (reference sequence). This CDR3 is 14 amino acids long. Trimming removed 5 bases at V and 5 bases at J, with 10 bases between. In DNA, the CDR3 is TGTGCCAGCAGCCTAGGACAGAATAATTCACCCCTCCACTTT. Translation: CASSLGQNNSPLHF. Full variable domain (remainder filled in from reference TRBV7-9 and TRBJ1-6): DTGVSQNPRHKITKRGQNVTFRCDPISEHNRLYWYRQTLGQGPEFLTYFQNEAQLEKSRLLSDRFSAERPKGSFSTLEIQRTEQGDSAMYLCASSLGQNNSPLHFGNGTRLTVT.

This chain's CDR3 is CAISEGAGTTEAFF. As DNA, the CDR3 is TGTGCCATCAGTGAGGGGGCGGGGACAACTGAAGCTTTCTTT. The gene calls are TRBV10-3 and TRBJ1-1; tentatively, D is TRBD1 (6 bases). CDR1 and CDR2 (germline): ENHRY, SYGVKD. The V end was cut by 2 bases, the J end by 5 bases, with 12 bases between. The CDR3 has 14 amino acids.

The chain recombines TRBV19 with TRBJ1-5; 7 bases map to TRBD1. CDR1 and CDR2 from the germline V gene are LNHDA and SQIVND (reference sequence). The CDR3 covers 17 residues. Germline trimming cut 4 bases from V and 0 bases from J; bases unmatched to any gene: 9. The CDR3 region has the DNA TGTGCCAGTAGTAGACAGGGTCCAGGGGGTAGCAATCAGCCCCAGCATTTT. Its protein is CASSRQGPGGSNQPQHF.

This clone has more than one count but fewer than ten. This chain links TRBV6-6 with TRBJ1-1, with 8 nucleotides matching TRBD1. J gave up 4 bases and V 4 bases, and 8 bases lay outside the gene matches. This CDR3 has 15 amino acids. The V gene's germline CDR1 is MNHNY and CDR2 SVGAGI (reference sequence). The CDR3 region has the DNA TGTGCCAGCAGTTCAATCCCTACAGGGGGCACTGAAGCTTTCTTT. Translation: CASSSIPTGGTEAFF.

The gene calls are TRBV6-6 and TRBJ1-4; D is perhaps TRBD1 (5 bases). Per germline, CDR1 MNHNY and CDR2 SVGAGI (reference sequence). This CDR3 is 13 amino acids long. V was trimmed by 4 bases and J by 8 bases, leaving 11 bases between them. CDR3 DNA: TGTGCCAGCAGTTCGCGGCAGGGAGAAAAACTGTTTTTT. Translation gives CASSSRQGEKLFF.

The CDR3 is CASSLWGGRGNEQFF. The CDR3 nucleotides read TGTGCCAGCAGTTTATGGGGGGGGCGAGGCAATGAGCAGTTCTTC. This rearrangement joins TRBV27 to TRBJ2-1, with D possibly being TRBD2 (7 bases). This CDR3 has 15 residues. V gave up 1 base and J gave up 6 bases, with 13 bases separating them. CDR1 and CDR2 (germline): MNHEY, SMNVEV (reference sequence).

V and J are TRBV7-9 and TRBJ1-6; 8 nucleotides line up with TRBD1. Germline V CDR1 and CDR2: SEHNR, FQNEAQ (reference sequence). This CDR3 comprises 15 residues. The V gene end was trimmed by 1 base and the J gene end by 10 bases; junction bases not matched to a gene: 6. The CDR3 bases are TGTGCCAGCAGCTTAGATACCAGGGGGCTCTCACCCCTCCACTTT. Its translation: CASSLDTRGLSPLHF.

The rearrangement joins TRBV2 to TRBJ1-1; 7 nucleotides align to TRBD1. CDR1 SNHLY and CDR2 FYNNEI come from the germline V gene. J lost 0 bases, V lost 6 bases, and 4 bases had no gene match. The CDR3 length is 14 residues. CDR3 sequence reads: CASRGTEVNTEAFF. CDR3 sequence (DNA): TGTGCCAGCAGGGGGACAGAAGTGAACACTGAAGCTTTCTTT.

The chain is built from TRBV13 and TRBJ1-6; 8 bases fit TRBD1. The J segment lost 9 bases and the V segment lost 0 bases, leaving 10 bases of the junction unmatched. Germline CDR1 PRHDT, CDR2 FYEKMQ (reference sequence). This CDR3 spans 17 amino acids. The CDR3 protein is CASSLGRRMDRASPLHF. CDR3 in DNA: TGTGCCAGCAGCTTAGGCCGCCGGATGGACAGGGCTTCACCCCTCCACTTT.

The chain has TRBV5-1 and TRBJ1-1; a weak D match, TRBD1 (5 bases). The CDR3 runs to 13 residues. Germline values: CDR1 SGHRS, CDR2 YFSETQ. V lost 2 bases and J 5 bases, leaving 10 bases between the germline ends. The DNA of the CDR3 is TGCGCCAGCAGCTTCCAGGGAGGGACTGAAGCTTTCTTT. This sequence encodes CASSFQGGTEAFF.

The gene calls are TRBV29-1 and TRBJ2-5, with D tentatively TRBD1 (6 bases). V was clipped by 4 bases and J by 4 bases, with 10 bases between them. CDR1 is SQVTM and CDR2 is ANQGSEA in the germline V gene. This CDR3 has 12 amino acids. CDR3 DNA: TGCAGCGTTGGACAGGACCCAGAGACCCAGTACTTC. Translated, it gives CSVGQDPETQYF.

The V gene is TRBV19, the J gene TRBJ1-4, with a weak D call TRBD1 (5 bases). CDR3 length: 13 amino acids. V lost 6 bases and J lost 6, with 11 bases in between. Germline CDR1 is LNHDA and CDR2 is SQIVND (reference sequence). The CDR3 DNA sequence: TGTGCCAGTAGAGAACAGGTCTATGAAAAACTGTTTTTT. This gives the protein CASREQVYEKLFF.

This rearrangement joins TRBV5-1 to TRBJ2-5; 8 bases map to TRBD2. The length of the CDR3 is 17 residues. V lost 0 bases, J lost 5 bases, and 12 bases stayed unmatched. Germline lookup yields CDR1 SGHRS and CDR2 YFSETQ. CDR3 bases: TGCGCCAGCAGCTTGGAAGCCGTAGGTGCTAGCGGGGAGACCCAGTACTTC. It yields the protein CASSLEAVGASGETQYF.

CDR3 in DNA: TGTGCCAGCAGCTTCGGGGTGAGGAACCAAGAGACCCAGTACTTC. Translation: CASSFGVRNQETQYF. The chain combines TRBV5-4 with TRBJ2-5, with D possibly TRBD2 on 5 matching bases. Trimming cost V 2 bases and J 0 bases, with 11 bases left between them. Germline lookup yields CDR1 SGHNT and CDR2 YYREEE (reference sequence). The CDR3 is 15 amino acids.

This clone turned up a few times. The CDR3: CASSEFSGTSGSSREQYF. The CDR3 DNA is TGTGCCAGCAGTGAATTTTCGGGGACTAGCGGGAGTTCGAGGGAGCAGTACTTC. The rearrangement uses TRBV6-1 and TRBJ2-7; 14 bases are a match to TRBD2. Germline CDR1 is MNHNS and CDR2 is SASEGT. J gave up 7 bases and V 2 bases, and 13 bases lay outside the gene matches. This CDR3 has 18 residues.

V and J are TRBV5-6 and TRBJ1-2, with D possibly TRBD1 on 6 matching bases. This CDR3 spans 14 amino acids. The germline gives CDR1 SGHDT, CDR2 YYEEEE. The V and J ends lost 4 bases and 5 bases respectively, with 15 bases between them. CDR3 DNA: TGTGCCAGCAGCGGGGGGACAAGGATTTATGGCTACACCTTC. Its translation: CASSGGTRIYGYTF.

This clone occurred a few times. Other DNA sequences in the same sample also yield this CDR3. The chain recombines TRBV5-5 with TRBJ1-5, with 8 bases aligning to TRBD1. J gave up 0 bases and V 4 bases, and 3 bases lay outside the gene matches. Germline V gene lookup returns CDR1 SGHKS and CDR2 YYEKEE (reference sequence). The length of the CDR3 is 15 residues. CDR3 nucleotide sequence: TGTGCCAGCAGCCGGGGACAGGATAGCAATCAGCCCCAGCATTTT. It encodes CASSRGQDSNQPQHF. The complete variable domain, with remaining parts taken from reference TRBV5-5 and TRBJ1-5, reads DAGVTQSPTHLIKTRGQQVTLRCSPISGHKSVSWYQQVLGQGPQFIFQYYEKEERGRGNFPDRFSARQFPNYSSELNVNALLLGDSALYLCASSRGQDSNQPQHFGDGTRLSIL.

The J gene is TRBJ2-5, the V gene TRBV7-2; D possibly corresponds to TRBD2 (5 bases). V lost 8 bases, J lost 5 bases, and 21 bases lay in between. The CDR3 has 15 amino acids. Germline CDR1 is SGHTA and CDR2 is FQGNSA. The CDR3 loop reads CASVDGRGRSETQYF. CDR3 in DNA: TGTGCCAGCGTAGATGGGAGAGGCCGTTCTGAGACCCAGTACTTC. Variable domain in full (rest from reference TRBV7-2 and TRBJ2-5): GAGVSQSPSNKVTEKGKDVELRCDPISGHTALYWYRQSLGQGLEFLIYFQGNSAPDKSGLPSDRFSAERTGGSVSTLTIQRTQQEDSAVYLCASVDGRGRSETQYFGPGTRLLVL.

A single count supports this clone. CDR3 in DNA: TGTGCCAGCAGCCCGGGACAGGGTTTCACCGGGGAGCTGTTTTTT. This gives the protein CASSPGQGFTGELFF. This chain uses TRBV6-1 with TRBJ2-2, with 9 bases aligning to TRBD1. The CDR3 sequence is 15 residues long. In germline, CDR1 is MNHNS, CDR2 SASEGT. V lost 6 bases, J lost 4 bases, and 6 bases stayed unmatched.

V and J are TRBV6-5 and TRBJ2-2; D uncertain. The length of the CDR3 is 15 residues. CDR1 MNHEY and CDR2 SVGAGI come from the germline V gene. With 5 bases removed from V and 3 bases from J, the gap between germline ends came to 13 bases. CDR3 region: CASSRDPWDTGELFF. Written as DNA, the CDR3 is TGTGCCAGCAGTCGAGATCCTTGGGACACCGGGGAGCTGTTTTTT.

The chain combines TRBV2 with TRBJ2-3, with unresolved D. The ends were cut back, 5 bases at V and 3 bases at J, with 12 bases in the middle. Germline V gene data show CDR1 as SNHLY and CDR2 as FYNNEI. The CDR3 is 14 residues long. CDR3 in DNA: TGTGCCAGCAGTCTCGCTAGTGAGACAGATACGCAGTATTTT. Its translation is CASSLASETDTQYF.

A few counts support this clone. The gene calls are TRBV28 and TRBJ2-7; 9 nucleotides match TRBD1. The CDR3 loop spans 17 amino acids. Trimming at V came to 0 bases and at J to 3 bases, leaving 9 bases not matched to a gene. The germline gives CDR1 MDHEN, CDR2 SYDVKM. Written as DNA, the CDR3 is TGTGCCAGCAGTTTATGGGACGCCGGGACAGGGATCTACGAGCAGTACTTC. Translated, it gives CASSLWDAGTGIYEQYF.

The chain uses TRBV5-1 and TRBJ2-5; 9 bases align to TRBD1. V lost 1 base, J lost 1 base, and 8 bases stayed unmatched. This CDR3 has 17 residues. CDR1 is SGHRS and CDR2 is YFSETQ in the germline V gene. The CDR3 protein is CASSLLGTGSPQETQYF. The DNA for the CDR3 is TGCGCCAGCAGCTTGCTAGGGACAGGGAGCCCCCAAGAGACCCAGTACTTC.